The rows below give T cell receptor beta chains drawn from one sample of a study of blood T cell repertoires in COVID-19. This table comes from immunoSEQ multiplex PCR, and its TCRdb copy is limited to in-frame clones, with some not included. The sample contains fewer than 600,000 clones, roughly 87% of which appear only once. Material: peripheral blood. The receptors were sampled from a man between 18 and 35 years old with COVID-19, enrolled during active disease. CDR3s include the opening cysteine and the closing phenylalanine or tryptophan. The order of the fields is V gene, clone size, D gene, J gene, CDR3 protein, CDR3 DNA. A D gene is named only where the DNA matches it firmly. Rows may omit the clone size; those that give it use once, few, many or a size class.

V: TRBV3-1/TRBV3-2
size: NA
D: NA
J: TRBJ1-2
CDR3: CASSQDVGHYYGYTF
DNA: TGTGCCAGCAGCCAAGATGTGGGACACTACTATGGCTACACCTTC

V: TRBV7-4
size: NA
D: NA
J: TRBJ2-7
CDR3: CASSFTANRAGHSYEQYF
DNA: TGTGCCAGCAGCTTCACCGCCAACAGAGCGGGCCACTCCTACGAGCAGTACTTC

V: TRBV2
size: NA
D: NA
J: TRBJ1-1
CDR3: CASSEGVGQGRTEAFF
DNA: TGTGCCAGCAGTGAAGGTGTCGGTCAGGGTAGGACTGAAGCTTTCTTT

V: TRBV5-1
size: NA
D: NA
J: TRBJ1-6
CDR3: CASSPRSNNSPLHF
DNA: TGCGCCAGCAGTCCAAGGAGTAATAATTCACCCCTCCACTTT

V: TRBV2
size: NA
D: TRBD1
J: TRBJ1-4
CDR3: CASREQGVGEKLFF
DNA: TGTGCCAGCAGAGAACAGGGGGTAGGGGAAAAACTGTTTTTT

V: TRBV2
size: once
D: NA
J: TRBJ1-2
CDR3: CASRPDSRYGYTF
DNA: TGTGCCAGCAGACCGGACAGTAGGTATGGCTACACCTTC

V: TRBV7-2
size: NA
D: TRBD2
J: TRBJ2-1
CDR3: CASSPRGLAGGNEQFF
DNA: TGTGCCAGCAGCCCTAGGGGCCTAGCGGGAGGCAATGAGCAGTTCTTC

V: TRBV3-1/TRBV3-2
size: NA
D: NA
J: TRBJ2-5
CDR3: CASSRTWAETQYF
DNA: TGTGCCAGCAGCCGAACTTGGGCAGAGACCCAGTACTTC

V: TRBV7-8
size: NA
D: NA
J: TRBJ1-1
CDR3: CASSLARGRDTEAFF
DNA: TGTGCCAGCAGCTTAGCGCGGGGGCGGGACACTGAAGCTTTCTTT

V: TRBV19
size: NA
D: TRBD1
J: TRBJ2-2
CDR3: CASSFQGAGELFF
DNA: TGTGCCAGTAGTTTCCAGGGGGCCGGGGAGCTGTTTTTT

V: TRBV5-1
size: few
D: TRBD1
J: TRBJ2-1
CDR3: CASTSSRQGGAEQFF
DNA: TGCGCCAGCACCTCCTCGAGACAGGGTGGTGCCGAGCAGTTCTTC

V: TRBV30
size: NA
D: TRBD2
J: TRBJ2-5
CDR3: CAWGLAGTQETQYF
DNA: TGTGCCTGGGGACTAGCGGGGACGCAAGAGACCCAGTACTTC

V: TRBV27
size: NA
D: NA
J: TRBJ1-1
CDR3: CASSLSRGGRTEAFF
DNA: TGTGCCAGCAGTTTATCGAGAGGGGGTAGAACTGAAGCTTTCTTT

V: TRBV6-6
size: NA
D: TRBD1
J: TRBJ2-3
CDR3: CASRGGDRGTDTQYF
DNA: TGTGCCAGCAGGGGAGGGGACAGGGGCACAGATACGCAGTATTTT

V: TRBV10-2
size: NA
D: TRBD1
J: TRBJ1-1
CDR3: CASRTDRDTEAFF
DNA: TGCGCCAGCAGAACAGACAGGGACACTGAAGCTTTCTTT

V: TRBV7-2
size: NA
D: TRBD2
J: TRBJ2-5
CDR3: CASSFPGGETQYF
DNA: TGTGCCAGCAGCTTCCCCGGGGGGGAGACCCAGTACTTC

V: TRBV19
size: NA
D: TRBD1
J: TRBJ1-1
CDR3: CASSIDGQGALAEAFF
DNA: TGTGCCAGTAGTATAGATGGACAGGGGGCGTTGGCTGAAGCTTTCTTT

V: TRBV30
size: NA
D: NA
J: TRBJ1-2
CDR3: CAWSREAGPTNYGYTF
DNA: TGTGCCTGGAGCCGCGAGGCGGGGCCAACAAACTATGGCTACACCTTC

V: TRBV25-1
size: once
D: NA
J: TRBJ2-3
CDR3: CASSEGGRDTQYF
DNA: TGTGCCAGCAGTGAAGGAGGGAGAGATACGCAGTATTTT

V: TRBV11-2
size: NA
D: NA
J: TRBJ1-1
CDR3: CASSFGLTNTEAFF
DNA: TGTGCCAGCAGCTTCGGACTCACGAACACTGAAGCTTTCTTT

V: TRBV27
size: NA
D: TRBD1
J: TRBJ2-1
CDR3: CASSPRTGGAGYNEQFF
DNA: TGTGCCAGCAGTCCGCGGACAGGGGGTGCTGGATACAATGAGCAGTTCTTC

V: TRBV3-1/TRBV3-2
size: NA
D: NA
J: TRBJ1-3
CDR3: CASKDAGTSGNTIYF
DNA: TGTGCCAGCAAAGATGCAGGGACTTCTGGAAACACCATATATTTT

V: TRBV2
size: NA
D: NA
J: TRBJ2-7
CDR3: CASRRGSYEQYF
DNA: TGTGCCAGCCGGAGGGGCTCCTACGAGCAGTACTTC